Shown below are 21 T cell receptor beta chains from a single sample sequenced in a study of cytomegalovirus exposure and HLA in healthy donors (dated by TCRdb to about 2017). Library preparation was by the immunoSEQ multiplex PCR assay. A mixture of 60 forward primers for TCR Vbeta segments and 13 reverse primers for TCR Jbeta segments was used in the multiplex PCR. The table comes from immuneACCESS by way of TCRdb, which keeps in-frame sequences with V and J called. Part of the clones is missing from these tables; in studies checked, under half for an unresolved V gene and the rest for unknown reasons. Present in this sample are around 130,000 clones, around 82% of which were seen just once. The ten largest clones represent 1.5% to 2% of the sample. The sequenced sample consisted of PBMCs. All receptors come from a boy under 18 in good health and CMV-seronegative.

The chain uses TRBV9 and TRBJ1-1, with 7 bases that match TRBD1. The CDR3 sequence is 13 residues long. The germline gives CDR1 SGDLS, CDR2 YYNGEE. V lost 0 bases, J lost 6 bases, and 2 bases stayed unmatched. CDR3 in DNA: TGTGCCAGCAGCGTAGATGGGACAGCTGAAGCTTTCTTT. Translation: CASSVDGTAEAFF.

V and J are TRBV11-2 and TRBJ1-4; D is ambiguous. CDR3 length: 15 residues. In germline, CDR1 is SGHAT, CDR2 FQNNGV. V was pared by 3 bases and J by 11 bases, with 19 bases between. Here the CDR3 reads CASSFFPKRADKLFF. Written as DNA, the CDR3 is TGTGCCAGCAGCTTTTTCCCCAAGCGAGCTGATAAACTGTTTTTT. Looking up the rest from reference TRBV11-2 and TRBJ1-4 gives the full variable domain: EAGVAQSPRYKIIEKRQSVAFWCNPISGHATLYWYQQILGQGPKLLIQFQNNGVVDDSQLPKDRFSAERLKGVDSTLKIQPAKLEDSAVYLCASSFFPKRADKLFFGSGTQLSVL.

The chain combines TRBV11-2 with TRBJ2-2; D not certain. Germline V CDR1 and CDR2: SGHAT, FQNNGV. The CDR3 contains 17 residues. V was shortened by 0 bases and J by 3 bases, with 14 bases between the two germline ends. CDR3 amino acids: CASSLERVNRHTGELFF. The CDR3 DNA follows: TGTGCCAGCAGCTTAGAACGGGTAAACCGTCACACCGGGGAGCTGTTTTTT.

This clone has just a few counts. The rearrangement links TRBV5-1 to TRBJ2-5; 7 bases match TRBD1. The germline gives CDR1 SGHRS, CDR2 YFSETQ. The CDR3 runs 16 residues. The V segment lost 2 bases and the J segment 5 bases; nucleotides outside the gene matches: 12. The CDR3 spells CASSFTTGLMGETQYF. The CDR3 nucleotides are TGCGCCAGCAGCTTCACGACAGGGCTCATGGGGGAGACCCAGTACTTC.

The chain combines TRBV4-3 with TRBJ1-4; tentative D call: TRBD1 (6 bases). Germline V gene sequence: CDR1 LGHNA, CDR2 YSLEER. Trimming took 10 bases from V and 7 from J, leaving 19 bases between them. The CDR3 contains 14 residues. CDR3 region: CATSWTRGAEKLFF. The DNA of the CDR3 is TGCGCCACCTCGTGGACTCGGGGGGCTGAAAAACTGTTTTTT.

This sequence joins TRBV4-1 and TRBJ2-2, with 8 nucleotides matching TRBD1. Per germline, CDR1 MGHRA and CDR2 YSYEKL. V dropped 6 bases and J dropped 5; count of bases not matched to a gene: 11. The CDR3 length is 16 residues. CDR3 DNA: TGCGCCAGCAGACGATTGACAGGGGTCGATACCGGGGAGCTGTTTTTT. Translation: CASRRLTGVDTGELFF.

This chain uses TRBV2 with TRBJ2-5, with a weak D call TRBD2 (5 bases). This CDR3 comprises 15 residues. The V end lost 6 bases, the J end lost 4 bases, and 18 bases lay between the germline ends. The germline V gene encodes CDR1 SNHLY and CDR2 FYNNEI. The CDR3: CASRPQDGVGETQYF. The CDR3 DNA follows: TGTGCCAGCAGACCCCAGGACGGGGTCGGAGAGACCCAGTACTTC.

In this sample, this clone turned up once. The chain combines TRBV9 with TRBJ2-3; the D gene is possibly TRBD2 (6 bases). The CDR3 extends over 15 amino acids. Trimming took 1 base from V and 5 from J, leaving 14 bases between them. Per the germline V gene, CDR1 is SGDLS and CDR2 is YYNGEE. The CDR3 is CASSVYGGPEDTQYF. In DNA, the CDR3 is TGTGCCAGCAGCGTATACGGGGGACCCGAAGATACGCAGTATTTT.

The chain links TRBV25-1 to TRBJ1-2, with D tentatively TRBD1 (5 bases). V was clipped by 3 bases and J by 7 bases, with 18 bases between them. This CDR3 spans 15 amino acids. Germline V CDR1 and CDR2: MGHDK, SYGVNS. CDR3 DNA sequence: TGTGCCAGCAGTGATTCTCAGTCCAGGGTTTCTGGCTACACCTTC. Amino acids: CASSDSQSRVSGYTF.

This sequence joins TRBV10-3 and TRBJ2-1, with D tentatively TRBD2 (6 bases). CDR1 ENHRY and CDR2 SYGVKD come from the germline V gene. Trimming stripped 7 bases from V and 0 bases from J, with 16 bases between. The CDR3 has 16 amino acids. The CDR3 nucleotides read TGTGCCATCAAAGGGGATAGCGGAAACTCCTACAATGAGCAGTTCTTC. Translated, it gives CAIKGDSGNSYNEQFF.

V and J are TRBV5-1 and TRBJ1-1; a weak D match, TRBD1 (5 bases). This CDR3 is 11 amino acids long. Germline V gene sequence: CDR1 SGHRS, CDR2 YFSETQ. V dropped 8 bases and J dropped 5 bases, with 10 bases sitting between them. CDR3 coding DNA: TGCGCCAGTCAGGGCGCAACTGAAGCTTTCTTT. Protein product: CASQGATEAFF.

The chain links TRBV6-1 to TRBJ2-1, with D possibly matching TRBD2 (6 bases). The V and J ends lost 1 base and 0 bases respectively, with 7 bases between them. Per germline, CDR1 MNHNS and CDR2 SASEGT. CDR3 length: 15 residues. The CDR3 is CASSEGGVSYNEQFF. CDR3 coding DNA: TGTGCCAGCAGTGAAGGCGGGGTCTCCTACAATGAGCAGTTCTTC.

The rearrangement uses TRBV27 and TRBJ1-1; tentatively, D is TRBD1 (6 bases). The CDR3 runs 14 residues. CDR1 MNHEY and CDR2 SMNVEV come from the germline V gene (reference sequence). V shed 7 bases and J shed 0 bases, with 12 bases lying between them. The CDR3 loop reads CASILDRMNTEAFF. CDR3 nucleotide sequence: TGTGCCAGCATCCTGGACAGAATGAACACTGAAGCTTTCTTT.

The rearrangement uses TRBV11-2 and TRBJ2-2; D might be TRBD1 (6 bases). The CDR3 is made up of 16 amino acids. Germline V gene sequence: CDR1 SGHAT, CDR2 FQNNGV. Trimming removed 3 bases at V and 5 bases at J, with 16 bases between. CDR3 amino acids: CASSLTRGNRTGELFF. The DNA of the CDR3 is TGTGCCAGCAGCTTGACGAGGGGGAATAGGACCGGGGAGCTGTTTTTT.

The V and J genes are TRBV15 and TRBJ2-7; 8 positions match TRBD1. There are 15 residues in the CDR3. V shed 1 base, J shed 3 bases, and the junction held 5 bases outside the gene matches. The V gene's germline CDR1 is LNHNV and CDR2 YYDKDF (reference sequence). Here the CDR3 DNA reads TGTGCCACCAGCAGAGGGACAGGGCCCTACTACGAGCAGTACTTC. This sequence encodes CATSRGTGPYYEQYF.

This clone was recorded a few times. The rearrangement joins TRBV9 to TRBJ2-1; D is uncertain. Germline-derived CDR1 and CDR2 are SGDLS and YYNGEE. Trimming shortened V by 0 bases and J by 8 bases, and 9 bases separated the two germline ends. The CDR3 runs to 13 residues. DNA for the CDR3: TGTGCCAGCAGCGTAGGTTTTAGAGATGAGCAGTTCTTC. It encodes CASSVGFRDEQFF.

The chain is built from TRBV29-1 and TRBJ1-2; TRBD1 agrees at 7 bases. Trimming removed 7 bases from V and 8 bases from J; junction bases left unmatched: 10. There are 12 residues in the CDR3. Germline V gene sequence: CDR1 SQVTM, CDR2 ANQGSEA. The CDR3 DNA reads TGCAGCGGGTCACGACAGGGAGGCGGCTACACCTTC. It is translated as CSGSRQGGGYTF.

This sequence joins TRBV6-5 and TRBJ2-3, with 12 bases aligning to TRBD2. Germline V gene sequence: CDR1 MNHEY, CDR2 SVGAGI. This CDR3 spans 14 amino acids. Trimming took 5 bases from V and 6 from J; bases not matched to a gene: 3. CDR3 sequence: CASSRLAGVDTQYF. CDR3 DNA sequence: TGTGCCAGCAGTAGACTAGCGGGAGTTGATACGCAGTATTTT.

This chain connects TRBV4-2 to TRBJ1-1, with D possibly being TRBD1 (5 bases). Trimming left V 0 bases short and J 3 bases short, with 17 bases between. CDR1 and CDR2 from the germline V gene are LGHNA and YNFKEQ. The CDR3 is made up of 17 amino acids. CDR3 DNA: TGTGCCAGCAGCCAAGATCCCCCCCAGGGTGAGGACACTGAAGCTTTCTTT. Its translation: CASSQDPPQGEDTEAFF.

This chain uses TRBV5-1 with TRBJ1-5; tentative D call: TRBD1 (5 bases). CDR3 size: 14 residues. Trimming removed 2 bases at V and 5 bases at J, with 11 bases between. Germline CDR1 SGHRS, CDR2 YFSETQ. In DNA, the CDR3 is TGCGCCAGCAGCTTCCAGGGCCGGGATCAGCCCCAGCATTTT. It encodes CASSFQGRDQPQHF.

This clone was picked up one time. The chain's CDR3 is CASSSEVRDYYGYTF. Written as DNA, the CDR3 is TGTGCCAGCAGCTCAGAGGTCCGGGATTACTATGGCTACACCTTC. The chain recombines TRBV7-9 with TRBJ1-2; no definite D call. In germline, CDR1 is SEHNR, CDR2 FQNEAQ (reference sequence). The CDR3 runs to 15 residues. V shed 4 bases and J shed 3 bases, with 15 bases lying between them.